Presented here are 29 T cell receptor beta chains from one specimen sequenced in a study of cytomegalovirus exposure and HLA in healthy donors. The PCR ran on 60 Vbeta and 13 Jbeta primers. The protocol was immunoSEQ multiplex PCR, while the TCRdb copy is restricted to in-frame clones and leaves out a portion. The sample consists of some 180,000 clones, around 70% of them appearing once. The material sequenced was PBMCs. These receptors were taken from a male donor in good health and CMV-seronegative.

This rearrangement joins TRBV4-1 to TRBJ1-5; tentatively, D is TRBD1 (5 bases). V lost 0 bases and J 9 bases, leaving 18 bases between the germline ends. This CDR3 contains 16 residues. Germline V lookup: CDR1 MGHRA, CDR2 YSYEKL. The CDR3 loop is CASSQEEGTGERPQHF. CDR3 nucleotides: TGCGCCAGCAGCCAAGAAGAGGGCACGGGGGAACGGCCCCAGCATTTT.

This chain uses TRBV28 with TRBJ1-1; TRBD1 is a possible D gene (5 bases). CDR1 is MDHEN, CDR2 SYDVKM, per germline. Trimming removed 5 bases from V and 3 bases from J, with 13 bases in between. The CDR3 has 14 residues. The DNA for the CDR3 is TGTGCCAGCAGTCTTCTCGTCAGGGACACTGAAGCTTTCTTT. As protein: CASSLLVRDTEAFF.

V gene TRBV25-1 combines with J gene TRBJ2-7, with 8 bases fitting TRBD2. The CDR3 is made up of 15 amino acids. Trimming removed 7 bases from V and 0 bases from J; junction bases left unmatched: 8. The germline V gene has CDR1 MGHDK and CDR2 SYGVNS. The CDR3 region has the DNA TGTGCCAGCAATTCCTTAGCGGGGCCCTCCTACGAGCAGTACTTC. Translated: CASNSLAGPSYEQYF.

The genes are TRBV9 and TRBJ2-1; 7 nucleotides agree with TRBD2. The germline gives CDR1 SGDLS, CDR2 YYNGEE. The ends lost 4 bases at V and 8 bases at J; junction bases unmatched: 15. This CDR3 spans 16 amino acids. The CDR3 coding sequence is TGTGCCAGCAGCCCCCGGGGGGAGACCCGTCGGGATGAGCAGTTCTTC. This codes for CASSPRGETRRDEQFF.

J is TRBJ2-4 and V is TRBV2, with 12 nucleotides matching TRBD2. The germline gives CDR1 SNHLY, CDR2 FYNNEI. Trimming took 6 bases from V and 0 from J; bases not matched to a gene: 9. The CDR3 is 18 residues long. Here the CDR3 DNA reads TGTGCCAGCAGGGTCCTAGCGGGGGGGAATCTAGCCAAAAACATTCAGTACTTC. It encodes CASRVLAGGNLAKNIQYF.

CDR3 in DNA: TGTGCCAGCAGCCCAGGGGGGACCCAGTACTTC. It is translated as CASSPGGTQYF. This chain connects TRBV9 to TRBJ2-5, with 7 bases aligning to TRBD1. CDR1 and CDR2 from the germline V gene are SGDLS and YYNGEE. This CDR3 is 11 amino acids long. V shed 4 bases, J shed 7 bases, and the junction held 1 base outside the gene matches.

This chain uses TRBV21-1 with TRBJ1-1. TRBV21-1 is marked as a pseudogene. The CDR3 runs 17 residues. CDR3 nucleotides: TGTGCCAGCAGCAAAGGGGGAGGGGCCTGCGTGAACACTGAAGCTTTCTTT. As protein: CASSKGGGACVNTEAFF.

The V and J genes are TRBV18 and TRBJ1-1; TRBD1 aligns across 8 bases. From germline, CDR1 is KGHSH and CDR2 LQKENI. The CDR3 is made up of 16 amino acids. The trim removed 0 bases at V and 4 bases at J, leaving 7 bases unmatched. The CDR3 DNA is TGTGCCAGCTCACCACCAGGGACAGGCAGACTCACTGAAGCTTTCTTT. Amino acid sequence: CASSPPGTGRLTEAFF.

This clone was seen a few times. The J gene is TRBJ2-2, the V gene TRBV4-3, with D uncertain. Germline V lookup: CDR1 LGHNA, CDR2 YSLEER. The length of the CDR3 is 15 residues. V lost 3 bases, J lost 0 bases, and 8 bases lay in between. The CDR3 sequence: CASSQWAANTGELFF. CDR3 DNA sequence: TGCGCCAGCAGCCAGTGGGCTGCGAACACCGGGGAGCTGTTTTTT.

The J gene is TRBJ1-1, the V gene TRBV6-6, with D maybe TRBD1 (6 bases). The CDR3 consists of 12 residues. The V gene lost 2 bases and the J gene lost 8 bases, with 9 bases spanning the gap. Germline assignment: CDR1 MNHNY and CDR2 SVGAGI (reference sequence). The CDR3 DNA reads TGTGCCAGCAGTTACGCTGACAGGGAAGCTTTCTTT. Encoded protein: CASSYADREAFF.

The chain has TRBV6-5 and TRBJ1-6; no definite D call. CDR3 length: 13 residues. The germline gives CDR1 MNHEY, CDR2 SVGAGI. With 2 bases removed from V and 7 bases from J, the gap between germline ends came to 6 bases. CDR3 coding DNA: TGTGCCAGCAGTTACGGGCGCAATTCACCCCTCCACTTT. Amino acid sequence: CASSYGRNSPLHF.

The V gene is TRBV5-1, the J gene TRBJ1-6; 7 bases match TRBD1. The V and J ends lost 0 bases and 9 bases, in that order; junction bases with no gene match: 12. This CDR3 comprises 17 residues. Germline V lookup: CDR1 SGHRS, CDR2 YFSETQ. The CDR3 sequence: CASSLADLRQGGSPLHF. In DNA, the CDR3 is TGCGCCAGCAGCTTGGCCGACCTTCGACAGGGTGGTTCACCCCTCCACTTT.

The chain uses TRBV11-3 and TRBJ1-1; no firm D call. V was clipped by 1 base and J by 3 bases, with 6 bases between them. Germline values: CDR1 SGHNT, CDR2 YENEEA. There are 13 residues in the CDR3. CDR3: CASSLVQDTEAFF. For the CDR3, the DNA is TGTGCCAGCAGCTTAGTCCAGGACACTGAAGCTTTCTTT.

This sequence joins TRBV29-1 and TRBJ1-1; 8 bases map to TRBD1. Germline V gene sequence: CDR1 SQVTM, CDR2 ANQGSEA. V was pared by 0 bases and J by 5 bases, with 5 bases of the junction left unmatched. The CDR3 loop spans 14 amino acids. The CDR3 protein is CSVEDQGQGTEAFF. CDR3 nucleotides: TGCAGCGTTGAAGATCAAGGACAGGGAACTGAAGCTTTCTTT.

This clone showed up just a few times. The chain employs TRBV18 and TRBJ1-2; TRBD1 agrees at 7 bases. Germline CDR1 KGHSH, CDR2 LQKENI. The CDR3 is made up of 13 amino acids. The V segment lost 6 bases and the J segment 3 bases; nucleotides outside the gene matches: 4. The CDR3 is CASSLDRDYGYTF. The CDR3 DNA reads TGTGCCAGCTCTCTAGACAGGGACTATGGCTACACCTTC. Based on the CDR3 plus reference TRBV18 and TRBJ1-2, the full variable domain is NAGVMQNPRHLVRRRGQEARLRCSPMKGHSHVYWYRQLPEEGLKFMVYLQKENIIDESGMPKERFSAEFPKEGPSILRIQQVVRGDSAAYFCASSLDRDYGYTFGSGTRLTVV.

This clone was observed a handful of times. This CDR3 is CASSRFGYLQGISVDEKLFF. In DNA, the CDR3 is TGTGCCAGCTCACGATTCGGATACCTCCAGGGGATCAGCGTGGACGAAAAACTGTTTTTT. This chain connects TRBV18 to TRBJ1-4; weak D call: TRBD1 (6 bases). The CDR3 spans 20 residues. Germline values: CDR1 KGHSH, CDR2 LQKENI. V dropped 4 bases and J dropped 8 bases, with 32 bases sitting between them.

The chain couples TRBV7-3 to TRBJ2-5; 7 bases match TRBD2. Germline trimming cut 2 bases from V and 4 bases from J; bases unmatched to any gene: 4. Germline V lookup: CDR1 SGHTA, CDR2 FQGTGA. CDR3 length: 14 amino acids. The CDR3 spells CASSLDAGAETQYF. The CDR3 DNA reads TGTGCCAGCAGCTTAGACGCGGGAGCAGAGACCCAGTACTTC.

This clone was seen once. This sequence joins TRBV28 and TRBJ2-7, with 9 bases aligning to TRBD2. Trimming at V came to 0 bases and at J to 3 bases, leaving 3 bases not matched to a gene. The germline V gene has CDR1 MDHEN and CDR2 SYDVKM. This CDR3 is built from 15 residues. CDR3 loop: CASSLWREGRYEQYF. The CDR3 nucleotides read TGTGCCAGCAGTTTATGGCGGGAGGGCCGCTACGAGCAGTACTTC.

This clone has more than one count but fewer than ten. This rearrangement joins TRBV28 to TRBJ1-4; 9 bases agree with TRBD1. The CDR3 length is 14 residues. V lost 4 bases to trimming and J lost 8 bases; unmatched junction nucleotides: 5. Looked up from germline, CDR1 is MDHEN and CDR2 is SYDVKM. CDR3 amino acids: CASSSGTGFEKLFF. The CDR3 DNA reads TGTGCCAGCAGTTCCGGGACAGGGTTCGAAAAACTGTTTTTT.

A few counts support this clone. This could be a read error, since a much larger clone is one nucleotide away. Other DNA sequences in this specimen translate into the identical CDR3. This chain joins TRBV5-4 and TRBJ1-3, with 8 bases aligning to TRBD1. With 3 bases clipped from V and 2 bases from J, the junction kept 4 bases outside the gene matches. Germline values: CDR1 SGHNT, CDR2 YYREEE (reference sequence). The CDR3 is 15 residues long. The CDR3 nucleotides read TGTGCCAGCAGCTCGGACAGGGTGCCTGGAAACACCATATATTTT. It yields the protein CASSSDRVPGNTIYF.

V gene TRBV6-5 combines with J gene TRBJ1-1; a possible D gene is TRBD1 (6 bases). Germline CDR1 is MNHEY and CDR2 is SVGAGI. Trimming stripped 5 bases from V and 5 bases from J, with 18 bases between. CDR3 length: 15 residues. The CDR3 DNA reads TGTGCCAGCAGTCCCGCCGGGGGGGCTGAGACTGAAGCTTTCTTT. Its protein is CASSPAGGAETEAFF.

The chain couples TRBV19 to TRBJ1-1; a weak D match, TRBD1 (6 bases). V was cut by 5 bases and J by 5 bases, with 15 bases left in between. The V gene's germline CDR1 is LNHDA and CDR2 SQIVND (reference sequence). The length of the CDR3 is 14 residues. Here the CDR3 reads CASSLSGGRTEAFF. CDR3 nucleotide sequence: TGTGCCAGTAGTTTATCGGGGGGCAGAACTGAAGCTTTCTTT. The full variable domain, with the rest looked up from reference TRBV19 and TRBJ1-1, is DGGITQSPKYLFRKEGQNVTLSCEQNLNHDAMYWYRQDPGQGLRLIYYSQIVNDFQKGDIAEGYSVSREKKESFPLTVTSAQKNPTAFYLCASSLSGGRTEAFFGQGTRLTVV.

The genes are TRBV27 and TRBJ2-7; D is possibly TRBD1 (6 bases). CDR3 length equals 14 residues. Germline lookup yields CDR1 MNHEY and CDR2 SMNVEV (reference sequence). V shed 3 bases and J shed 4 bases, with 13 bases lying between them. The DNA for the CDR3 is TGTGCCAGCAGTTTTGTCGGCAGGGGATACGAGCAGTACTTC. Its translation: CASSFVGRGYEQYF.

The V and J genes are TRBV7-9 and TRBJ1-1, with 7 positions matching TRBD1. Germline lookup yields CDR1 SEHNR and CDR2 FQNEAQ (reference sequence). This CDR3 region has 13 residues. Trimming at V came to 5 bases and at J to 10 bases, leaving 10 bases not matched to a gene. The CDR3 loop reads CASSGSRGSVAFF. CDR3 DNA sequence: TGTGCCAGCAGCGGATCCAGGGGGAGTGTAGCTTTCTTT. Together with reference TRBV7-9 and TRBJ1-1, the CDR3 gives the full variable domain: DTGVSQNPRHKITKRGQNVTFRCDPISEHNRLYWYRQTLGQGPEFLTYFQNEAQLEKSRLLSDRFSAERPKGSFSTLEIQRTEQGDSAMYLCASSGSRGSVAFFGQGTRLTVV.

The V gene is TRBV4-1, the J gene TRBJ1-5; 8 positions match TRBD1. The CDR3 has 14 amino acids. The V gene end was trimmed by 4 bases and the J gene end by 2 bases; junction bases not matched to a gene: 1. Germline assignment: CDR1 MGHRA and CDR2 YSYEKL. CDR3 amino acids: CASSLTGGNQPQHF. CDR3 nucleotide sequence: TGCGCCAGCAGCCTGACAGGGGGCAATCAGCCCCAGCATTTT.

The genes are TRBV27 and TRBJ1-1; possible D gene TRBD1, 5 bases. This CDR3 has 18 residues. V was trimmed by 6 bases and J by 5 bases, leaving 28 bases between them. CDR1 is MNHEY and CDR2 is SMNVEV in the germline V gene (reference sequence). DNA for the CDR3: TGTGCCAGCAGCCCTACCTCAGTCAGGGTCCCGAGAGGAACTGAAGCTTTCTTT. Its translation: CASSPTSVRVPRGTEAFF.

The rearrangement joins TRBV6-5 to TRBJ2-6; weak D call: TRBD1 (7 bases). The CDR3 covers 16 residues. Trimming removed 2 bases from V and 2 bases from J, with 10 bases in between. CDR1 and CDR2 (germline): MNHEY, SVGAGI. Here the CDR3 reads CASSYDREAGANVLTF. CDR3 in DNA: TGTGCCAGCAGTTACGACAGGGAGGCTGGGGCCAACGTCCTGACTTTC.

The rearrangement uses TRBV30 and TRBJ1-6, with D possibly being TRBD1 (6 bases). This CDR3 has 16 residues. V lost 1 base to trimming and J lost 4 bases, with 14 bases between them. Germline CDR1 and CDR2: GTSNPN and SVGIG (reference sequence). CDR3 nucleotides: TGTGCCTGGAGTGATCGGGACATAGGATATAATTCACCCCTCCACTTT. Encoded protein: CAWSDRDIGYNSPLHF.

This clone has just a few counts. V and J are TRBV6-5 and TRBJ1-2, with D perhaps TRBD1 (5 bases). V was cut by 7 bases and J by 2 bases, with 11 bases left in between. The germline CDR1 and CDR2 sequences are MNHEY and SVGAGI. The CDR3 consists of 13 residues. The DNA for the CDR3 is TGTGCCAGCACTGTACAGGCGAACTATGGCTACACCTTC. Amino acids: CASTVQANYGYTF.